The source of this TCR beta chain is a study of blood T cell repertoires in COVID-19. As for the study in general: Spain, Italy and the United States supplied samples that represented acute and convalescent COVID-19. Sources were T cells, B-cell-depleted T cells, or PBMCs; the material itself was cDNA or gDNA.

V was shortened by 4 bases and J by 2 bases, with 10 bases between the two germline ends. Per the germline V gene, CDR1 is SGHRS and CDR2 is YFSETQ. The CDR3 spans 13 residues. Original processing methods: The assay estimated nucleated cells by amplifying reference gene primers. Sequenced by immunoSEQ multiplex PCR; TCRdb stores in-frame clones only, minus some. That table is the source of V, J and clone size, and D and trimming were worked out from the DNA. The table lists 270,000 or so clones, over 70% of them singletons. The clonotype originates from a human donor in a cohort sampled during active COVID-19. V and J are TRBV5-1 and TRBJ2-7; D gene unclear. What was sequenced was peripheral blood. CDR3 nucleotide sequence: TGCGCCAGCAGCGTAACTGGAGCCTACGAGCAGTACTTC. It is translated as CASSVTGAYEQYF.